The T cell receptor (beta chain) described here comes from a study of low-dose radiotherapy and immunotherapy resistance in tumors. The wider study: Each patient was administered nivolumab intravenously at 240 mg, which was a flat dose, every two weeks, along with intravenous ipilimumab at 1 mg/kg every six weeks. Intravenous cyclophosphamide at 200 mg/m2 preceded radiation and immunotherapy by one day, every two weeks.

First-strand cDNA used TRAV- and TRBV-specific primers, covering alpha and beta chains. TCRs underwent around 18 PCR cycles of amplification with a constant-region primer and V-primer adapter. After the mRNA was isolated, it was amplified using in vitro transcription. Each CDR3 protein gets one entry after TCRdb re-called the reads with MiXCR. This repertoire shows 100,000 or so distinct CDR3 sequences, 20% to 25% found once; its top ten account for approximately 4%. Germline lookup yields CDR1 SEHNR and CDR2 FQNEAQ (reference sequence). The CDR3 is 13 residues long. The V gene lost 5 bases and the J gene lost 8 bases, with 12 bases spanning the gap. Time point specified: after trial treatment. Treatment given: LDRT plus nivolumab, ipilimumab, low-dose cyclophosphamide and aspirin (RACIN trial). The therapy administered to donors comprised nivolumab, ipilimumab, aspirin, low-dose cyclophosphamide and low-dose radiotherapy.

Many counts were recorded for this clonotype. This sample comprised PBMCs, obtained after low-dose radiotherapy plus immunotherapy. This receptor was obtained from a male donor with prostate cancer. This chain links TRBV7-9 with TRBJ1-4; tentatively, D is TRBD1 (5 bases). CDR3 sequence reads: CASSRGVAEKLFF. CDR3 DNA: TGTGCCAGCAGCAGGGGAGTGGCGGAAAAACTGTTTTTT.